These T cell receptor beta chains were read from a single sample in a study of blood T cell repertoires in COVID-19. The repertoire was sequenced with immunoSEQ multiplex PCR; TCRdb's copy has only in-frame clones and lacks some. The top ten clones hold 0.75% to 0.85% of a sample with under 550,000 clones, around 90% of them seen once. Sequenced: peripheral blood. The source of these receptors is a man between 18 and 29 years old with COVID-19, enrolled during active disease. CDR3s include the opening cysteine and the closing phenylalanine or tryptophan. D genes are given only for firm matches. Size is omitted from some rows. Given values are once, few, many or a class for expanded clones.

CDR3: CAIKTSGTSTDTQYF; DNA: TGTGCCATTAAGACTAGCGGCACTAGCACAGATACGCAGTATTTT; J: TRBJ2-3; length: 15; size: NA; V: TRBV10-3; D: TRBD2
CDR3: CASSLIAVLFYEQYF; DNA: TGTGCCAGCAGCTTAATAGCGGTCCTGTTTTACGAGCAGTACTTC; J: TRBJ2-7; length: 15; size: NA; V: TRBV7-9; D: NA
CDR3: CASSPIDRGYTEAFF; DNA: TGTGCCAGCAGCCCGATTGACAGGGGGTATACTGAAGCTTTCTTT; J: TRBJ1-1; length: 15; size: NA; V: TRBV11-2; D: TRBD1
CDR3: CASSLGQRADTQYF; DNA: TGTGCCAGCAGCTTGGGACAGCGAGCGGATACGCAGTATTTT; J: TRBJ2-3; length: 14; size: NA; V: TRBV13; D: TRBD1
CDR3: CASTLTGQGTDTQYF; DNA: TGTGCCAGTACCTTAACTGGACAGGGAACAGATACGCAGTATTTT; J: TRBJ2-3; length: 15; size: once; V: TRBV19; D: TRBD1
CDR3: CASSLGTSDYNEQFF; DNA: TGTGCCAGCAGCCTTGGGACTAGCGACTACAATGAGCAGTTCTTC; J: TRBJ2-1; length: 15; size: NA; V: TRBV7-9; D: TRBD2
CDR3: CAWVRTGGKFAGELFF; DNA: TGTGCCTGGGTCCGCACCGGCGGGAAATTCGCCGGGGAGCTGTTTTTT; J: TRBJ2-2; length: 16; size: NA; V: TRBV30; D: NA
CDR3: CATEPGTGWTGELFF; DNA: TGTGCCACTGAACCGGGGACAGGGTGGACCGGGGAGCTGTTTTTT; J: TRBJ2-2; length: 15; size: NA; V: TRBV2; D: TRBD1
CDR3: CASSPRAGPTDTQYF; DNA: TGCGCCAGCAGCCCCAGAGCGGGGCCCACAGATACGCAGTATTTT; J: TRBJ2-3; length: 15; size: NA; V: TRBV5-1; D: TRBD2
CDR3: CASSPTIQETQYF; DNA: TGTGCCAGCAGCCCGACTATCCAAGAGACCCAGTACTTC; J: TRBJ2-5; length: 13; size: once; V: TRBV11-2; D: NA
CDR3: CASSRTTDTQYF; DNA: TGTGCCAGCAGCCGAACTACAGATACGCAGTATTTT; J: TRBJ2-3; length: 12; size: NA; V: TRBV3-1/TRBV3-2; D: NA
CDR3: CASAGDFYNEQFF; DNA: TGTGCTAGTGCCGGGGACTTCTACAATGAGCAGTTCTTC; J: TRBJ2-1; length: 13; size: NA; V: TRBV12-5; D: NA
CDR3: CAWSDEGLGNTIYF; DNA: TGTGCCTGGAGTGACGAGGGTTTGGGTAACACCATATATTTT; J: TRBJ1-3; length: 14; size: NA; V: TRBV30; D: NA
CDR3: CASIQDRGTHSPLHF; DNA: TGTGCCAGCATTCAGGACAGGGGGACTCATTCACCCCTCCACTTT; J: TRBJ1-6; length: 15; size: NA; V: TRBV6-5; D: TRBD1
CDR3: CASSSSGTSGETQYF; DNA: TGCGCCAGCAGCTCATCCGGGACTAGCGGAGAGACCCAGTACTTC; J: TRBJ2-5; length: 15; size: NA; V: TRBV5-1; D: TRBD2
CDR3: CASLAGIGTQYF; DNA: TGTGCCAGCCTTGCAGGAATCGGGACCCAGTACTTC; J: TRBJ2-5; length: 12; size: NA; V: TRBV6-5; D: NA
CDR3: CATSRGGTGIDEQFF; DNA: TGTGCCACCAGCAGAGGTGGAACAGGGATTGATGAGCAGTTCTTC; J: TRBJ2-1; length: 15; size: NA; V: TRBV15; D: NA
CDR3: CASSEVEEQFF; DNA: TGTGCCAGCTCCGAAGTAGAGGAGCAGTTCTTC; J: TRBJ2-1; length: 11; size: NA; V: TRBV12-3/TRBV12-4; D: NA
CDR3: CSASGYNEQFF; DNA: TGCAGTGCTAGCGGCTACAATGAGCAGTTCTTC; J: TRBJ2-1; length: 11; size: NA; V: TRBV20-1; D: NA
CDR3: CAIGIGGMAYEQYF; DNA: TGTGCCATCGGGATAGGAGGGATGGCCTACGAGCAGTACTTC; J: TRBJ2-7; length: 14; size: once; V: TRBV10-3; D: NA
CDR3: CAISEIDRSFNNEQFF; DNA: TGTGCCATCAGTGAGATAGACAGGAGTTTCAACAATGAGCAGTTCTTC; J: TRBJ2-1; length: 16; size: once; V: TRBV10-3; D: NA
CDR3: CATSRSPDTQYF; DNA: TGTGCCACCAGCAGGTCCCCAGATACGCAGTATTTT; J: TRBJ2-3; length: 12; size: NA; V: TRBV24-1; D: NA
CDR3: CASERTGDTDTQYF; DNA: TGTGCCAGTGAGCGAACAGGGGACACAGATACGCAGTATTTT; J: TRBJ2-3; length: 14; size: few; V: TRBV2; D: TRBD1
CDR3: CASLAGYNEQFF; DNA: TGTGCCTCTCTAGCGGGTTACAATGAGCAGTTCTTC; J: TRBJ2-1; length: 12; size: NA; V: TRBV30; D: TRBD2
CDR3: CAWSVRGWATNEKLFF; DNA: TGTGCCTGGAGTGTCCGGGGATGGGCAACTAATGAAAAACTGTTTTTT; J: TRBJ1-4; length: 16; size: few; V: TRBV30; D: NA
CDR3: CASSERDRGAGGYTF; DNA: TGTGCCAGCAGCGAACGAGACAGGGGGGCTGGGGGCTACACCTTC; J: TRBJ1-2; length: 15; size: NA; V: TRBV2; D: TRBD1
CDR3: CASSLGQPTGELFF; DNA: TGTGCCAGCTCATTAGGACAGCCCACCGGGGAGCTGTTTTTT; J: TRBJ2-2; length: 14; size: NA; V: TRBV27; D: NA
CDR3: CASSYLGLSYEQYF; DNA: TGTGCCAGCAGCTACCTGGGGCTCTCCTACGAGCAGTACTTC; J: TRBJ2-7; length: 14; size: few; V: TRBV7-2; D: NA
CDR3: CASSAGAHWVNTEAFF; DNA: TGCGCCAGCAGTGCAGGGGCTCATTGGGTGAACACTGAAGCTTTCTTT; J: TRBJ1-1; length: 16; size: NA; V: TRBV10-2; D: NA
CDR3: CSATDSGVNTGELFF; DNA: TGCAGCGCTACCGACAGCGGGGTCAACACCGGGGAGCTGTTTTTT; J: TRBJ2-2; length: 15; size: NA; V: TRBV29-1; D: TRBD2
CDR3: CASSLGRAGANVLTF; DNA: TGCGCCAGCAGCTTGGGCAGGGCTGGGGCCAACGTCCTGACTTTC; J: TRBJ2-6; length: 15; size: NA; V: TRBV5-1; D: NA
CDR3: CASSQARPGANVLTF; DNA: TGTGCCAGCAGCCAAGCCAGGCCTGGGGCCAACGTCCTGACTTTC; J: TRBJ2-6; length: 15; size: few; V: TRBV14; D: NA
CDR3: CASSYGREQYF; DNA: TGTGCCAGCAGTTACGGCCGAGAGCAGTACTTC; J: TRBJ2-7; length: 11; size: once; V: TRBV6-5; D: NA
CDR3: CASSQALAGPNEQFF; DNA: TGTGCCAGCAGCCAAGCACTAGCGGGTCCGAATGAGCAGTTCTTC; J: TRBJ2-1; length: 15; size: NA; V: TRBV3-1/TRBV3-2; D: TRBD2
CDR3: CASSQDSGASYEQYF; DNA: TGCGCCAGCAGCCAAGACAGCGGCGCCTCCTACGAGCAGTACTTC; J: TRBJ2-7; length: 15; size: NA; V: TRBV4-1; D: NA
CDR3: CASTLGATEAFF; DNA: TGTGCCAGCACCCTTGGGGCCACTGAAGCTTTCTTT; J: TRBJ1-1; length: 12; size: NA; V: TRBV9; D: NA
CDR3: CAISESGVAGVNEQFF; DNA: TGTGCCATCAGTGAGTCGGGGGTAGCGGGGGTCAATGAGCAGTTCTTC; J: TRBJ2-1; length: 16; size: once; V: TRBV10-3; D: TRBD2
CDR3: CASSQRTEGRGYTF; DNA: TGTGCCAGCAGCCAGAGAACGGAGGGACGTGGCTACACCTTC; J: TRBJ1-2; length: 14; size: NA; V: TRBV14; D: NA
CDR3: CASSVGTDLTLTDTQYF; DNA: TGTGCCAGCTCAGTGGGGACAGACCTAACTCTAACAGATACGCAGTATTTT; J: TRBJ2-3; length: 17; size: NA; V: TRBV18; D: TRBD1
CDR3: CASSLARSYNSPLHF; DNA: TGTGCCAGCAGCTTAGCTCGCTCCTATAATTCACCCCTCCACTTT; J: TRBJ1-6; length: 15; size: NA; V: TRBV7-2; D: NA
CDR3: CASSENRDSFIGAFF; DNA: TGTGCCAGCAGTGAAAACCGGGACAGCTTTATAGGAGCTTTCTTT; J: TRBJ1-1; length: 15; size: NA; V: TRBV2; D: TRBD1
CDR3: CASSAYPRDSTFYGYTF; DNA: TGTGCCAGCAGTGCTTATCCTCGGGACAGCACCTTCTATGGCTACACCTTC; J: TRBJ1-2; length: 17; size: NA; V: TRBV2; D: TRBD1
CDR3: CASMNRVATGELFF; DNA: TGTGCCAGCATGAACAGGGTGGCGACCGGGGAGCTGTTTTTT; J: TRBJ2-2; length: 14; size: once; V: TRBV2; D: NA
CDR3: CASSTGGSQYF; DNA: TGTGCCAGCAGCACCGGGGGTTCCCAGTACTTC; J: TRBJ2-5; length: 11; size: NA; V: TRBV12-3/TRBV12-4; D: NA
CDR3: CASSLIRVANTEAFF; DNA: TGTGCCAGCAGCTTGATCCGGGTGGCGAACACTGAAGCTTTCTTT; J: TRBJ1-1; length: 15; size: once; V: TRBV7-6; D: NA
CDR3: CATSDSSTDTQYF; DNA: TGTGCCACCAGTGATAGCAGCACAGATACGCAGTATTTT; J: TRBJ2-3; length: 13; size: NA; V: TRBV24-1; D: NA